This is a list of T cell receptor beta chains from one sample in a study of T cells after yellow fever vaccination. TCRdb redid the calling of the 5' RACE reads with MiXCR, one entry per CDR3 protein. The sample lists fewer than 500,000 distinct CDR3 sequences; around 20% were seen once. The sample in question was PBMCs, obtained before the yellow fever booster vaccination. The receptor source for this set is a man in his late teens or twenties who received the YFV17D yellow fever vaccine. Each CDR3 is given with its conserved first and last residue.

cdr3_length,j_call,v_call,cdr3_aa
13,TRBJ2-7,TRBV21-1,CASSNGRIYEQYF
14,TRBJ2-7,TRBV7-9,CASSLGGGTDEQYF
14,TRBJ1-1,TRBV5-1,CASSLESMNTEAFF
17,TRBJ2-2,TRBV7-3,CASSPRGLTSGAGELFF
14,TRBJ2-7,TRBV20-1,CSAHGTSGGYEQYF
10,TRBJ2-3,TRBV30,CAWGTDTQYF
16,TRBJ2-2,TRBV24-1,CATSDTSRRPTGELFF
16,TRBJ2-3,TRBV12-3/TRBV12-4,CASSQSAAVSTDTQYF
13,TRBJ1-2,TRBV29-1,CSVGAGIDYGYTF
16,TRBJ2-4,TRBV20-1,CSAREYRVGAKNIQYF
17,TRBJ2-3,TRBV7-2,CASSLGTAALSTDTQYF
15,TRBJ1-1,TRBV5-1,CASSLLRTGNTEAFF
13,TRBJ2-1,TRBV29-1,CCVRGGGGNEQFF
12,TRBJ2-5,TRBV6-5,CASGSSPETQYF
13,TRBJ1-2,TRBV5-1,CASRPLDSYGYTF
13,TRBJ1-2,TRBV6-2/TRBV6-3,CASSYFDSYGYTF
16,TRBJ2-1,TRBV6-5,CASSGPDRALIYEQFF
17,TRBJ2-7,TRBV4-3,CASSQDGLAGSSYEQYF
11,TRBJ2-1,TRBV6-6,CASRLLNEQFF
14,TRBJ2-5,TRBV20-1,CSANGLAAQETQYF
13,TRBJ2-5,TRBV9,CASSGDTQETQYF
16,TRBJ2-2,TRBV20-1,CSANPAGAVGAGELFF
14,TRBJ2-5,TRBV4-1,CASSQVGGQETQYF
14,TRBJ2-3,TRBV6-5,CASSSRPPTNTQYF
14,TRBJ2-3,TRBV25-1,CASSGGFSTDTQYF
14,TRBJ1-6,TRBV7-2,CASSLRQLDSPLHF
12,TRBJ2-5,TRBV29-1,CSALSLEQTQYF
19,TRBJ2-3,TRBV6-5,CASSYSGGKTYPFTDTQYF
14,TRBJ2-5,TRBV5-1,CASTVGVVGETQYF
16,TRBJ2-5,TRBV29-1,CSVAHRGQAFGETQYF
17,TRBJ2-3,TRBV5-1,CASSTSTTGGHTNTQYF
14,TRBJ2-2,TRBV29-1,CSVDVGANTGELFF
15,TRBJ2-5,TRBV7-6,CASSFDRGLRETQYF
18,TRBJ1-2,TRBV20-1,CSARDSVRTGSTLYGYTF
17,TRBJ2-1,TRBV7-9,CASSRVAGGFFYNEQFF
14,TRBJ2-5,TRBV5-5,CASSFQLYQETQYF
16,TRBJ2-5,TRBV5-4,CASSLVRGKNEETQYF
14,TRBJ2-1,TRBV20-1,CSAISGGAFNEQFF
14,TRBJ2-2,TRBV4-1,CASSQGQATGELFF
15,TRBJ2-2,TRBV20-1,CSATGGTAYTGELFF
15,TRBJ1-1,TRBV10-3,CAISYREGLGEGAFF
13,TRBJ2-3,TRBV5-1,CASSWTDSDTQYF
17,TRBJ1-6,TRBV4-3,CASSQDPGTPYNSPLHF
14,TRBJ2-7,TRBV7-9,CASSGVQGSYEQYF
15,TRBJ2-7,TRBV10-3,CAISEWGGGPHEQYF
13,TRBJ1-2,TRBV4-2,CASSHGINYGYTF
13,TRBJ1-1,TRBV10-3,CAIQGPTGTEAFF
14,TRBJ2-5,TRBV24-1,CATSDSYAGETQYF
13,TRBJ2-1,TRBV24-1,CATSDPGVYEQFF
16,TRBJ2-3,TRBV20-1,CSARRGTSGGSDTQYF
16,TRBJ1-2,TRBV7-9,CASSLAPGGTYYGYTF
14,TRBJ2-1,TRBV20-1,CSARVSSGYNEQFF
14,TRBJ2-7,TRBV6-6,CASSYLQQGSEQYF
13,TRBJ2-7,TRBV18,CASSPQSSYEQYF
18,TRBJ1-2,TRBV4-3,CASSQELSIGEVNYGYTF
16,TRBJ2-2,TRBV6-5,CASSYSNRPGTGELFF
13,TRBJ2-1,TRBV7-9,CASSLPNYNEQFF
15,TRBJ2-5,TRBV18,CASSPYFQGAETQYF